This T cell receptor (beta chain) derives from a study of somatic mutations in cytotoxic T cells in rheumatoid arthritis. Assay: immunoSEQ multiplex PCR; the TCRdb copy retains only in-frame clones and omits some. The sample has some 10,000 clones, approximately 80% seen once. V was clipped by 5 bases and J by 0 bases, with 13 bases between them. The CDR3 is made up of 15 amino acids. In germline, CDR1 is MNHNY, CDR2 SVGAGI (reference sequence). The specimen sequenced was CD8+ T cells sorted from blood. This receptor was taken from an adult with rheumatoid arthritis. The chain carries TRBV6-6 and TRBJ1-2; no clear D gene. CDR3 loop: CASSPPGEANYGYTF. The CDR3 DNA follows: TGTGCCAGCAGTCCCCCCGGGGAAGCTAACTATGGCTACACCTTC.